These 8 T cell receptor beta chains were sequenced from one sample in a study of cytomegalovirus exposure and HLA in healthy donors. Primers: 60 Vbeta forward and 13 Jbeta reverse. Data came from immunoSEQ multiplex PCR; TCRdb stores just in-frame clones and leaves some out. The table lists 160,000 or so clones, over 60% of them singletons. Sequencing was done on a sample of PBMCs. The receptors here all came from a middle-aged man in good health and CMV-seropositive.

This clone occurred many times. The rearrangement uses TRBV5-1 and TRBJ2-1; 7 nucleotides align to TRBD2. V lost 4 bases to trimming and J lost 1 base; unmatched junction nucleotides: 2. The CDR3 sequence is 14 residues long. Per the germline V gene, CDR1 is SGHRS and CDR2 is YFSETQ. The CDR3 sequence: CASSQAGSYNEQFF. CDR3 nucleotide sequence: TGCGCCAGCAGCCAAGCGGGGTCCTACAATGAGCAGTTCTTC.

The chain links TRBV5-5 to TRBJ2-3; perhaps TRBD1 as D (5 bases). V gave up 3 bases and J gave up 3 bases, with 14 bases separating them. Germline V gene lookup returns CDR1 SGHKS and CDR2 YYEKEE (reference sequence). The CDR3 spans 15 residues. The CDR3 bases are TGTGCCAGCAGCTCACAGGTGGCTCGTACAGATACGCAGTATTTT. Its protein is CASSSQVARTDTQYF.

The rearrangement uses TRBV11-2 and TRBJ2-7, with 8 bases matching TRBD1. There are 14 residues in the CDR3. In germline, CDR1 is SGHAT, CDR2 FQNNGV. The trim removed 4 bases at V and 2 bases at J, leaving 4 bases unmatched. As DNA, the CDR3 is TGTGCCAGCAGCTACTGGACAGGGACCTACGAGCAGTACTTC. This encodes CASSYWTGTYEQYF.

This chain connects TRBV11-2 to TRBJ2-1; D is ambiguous. V dropped 1 base and J dropped 9 bases, with 7 bases sitting between them. The CDR3 runs 12 residues. CDR1 and CDR2 from the germline V gene are SGHAT and FQNNGV. CDR3 sequence: CASSLGAAEQFF. Here the CDR3 DNA reads TGTGCCAGCAGCTTAGGAGCTGCTGAGCAGTTCTTC.

This clone was seen a handful of times. This chain connects TRBV9 to TRBJ2-2; 11 bases are shared with TRBD2. The CDR3 is 16 amino acids. The J segment lost 4 bases and the V segment lost 3 bases, leaving 5 bases of the junction unmatched. Germline CDR1 reads SGDLS; CDR2 reads YYNGEE. The CDR3 loop reads CASSARLAGTTGELFF. Here the CDR3 DNA reads TGTGCCAGCAGCGCCCGACTAGCGGGAACCACCGGGGAGCTGTTTTTT.

The J gene is TRBJ2-1, the V gene TRBV11-3; D may be TRBD1 (6 bases). Germline lookup yields CDR1 SGHNT and CDR2 YENEEA. The V gene lost 2 bases and the J gene lost 9 bases, with 8 bases spanning the gap. The CDR3 is made up of 12 amino acids. The CDR3 loop is CASSLTGFEQFF. CDR3 nucleotides: TGTGCCAGCAGCTTAACAGGGTTTGAGCAGTTCTTC. The full variable domain, rest sourced from reference TRBV11-3 and TRBJ2-1, is EAGVVQSPRYKIIEKKQPVAFWCNPISGHNTLYWYLQNLGQGPELLIRYENEEAVDDSQLPKDRFSAERLKGVDSTLKIQPAELGDSAVYLCASSLTGFEQFFGPGTRLTVL.

The chain is built from TRBV4-1 and TRBJ2-7; 9 bases line up with TRBD2. The CDR3 runs 16 residues. J gave up 5 bases and V 1 base, and 9 bases lay outside the gene matches. CDR1 and CDR2 (germline): MGHRA, YSYEKL. The CDR3 protein is CASSQGRGAGGNEQYF. The CDR3, as DNA: TGCGCCAGCAGCCAAGGAAGGGGAGCGGGAGGAAACGAGCAGTACTTC.

This clone was observed a single time. The chain combines TRBV6-5 with TRBJ1-6, with D hard to call. The germline V gene has CDR1 MNHEY and CDR2 SVGAGI. Trimming stripped 5 bases from V and 9 bases from J, with 11 bases between. CDR3 length equals 13 residues. CDR3 nucleotides: TGTGCCAGCAGTCCACGAGGTGTTTCACCCCTCCACTTT. Translation: CASSPRGVSPLHF.